The 28 T cell receptor beta chains given below trace back to one sample, sequenced in a study of T-cell reconstitution after alpha-beta-depleted transplantation in children. TCRbeta library construction was performed incorporating unique molecular identifiers. A single record per CDR3 protein comes from TCRdb applying MiXCR to the PCR reads. The profile covers roughly 310,000 distinct CDR3 sequences, with 20% to 30% appearing a single time and 9.5% to 12% taken by the ten largest. The sequencing here drew on PBMCs, mostly from graft donor cells, taken 180 days after TCRalphabeta/CD19-depleted stem cell transplant. These receptors were taken from a male patient aged 5 to 17 who had a stem cell transplant for acute lymphoblastic leukemia, so the T cells may come from the graft donor.

This clonotype was counted between two and nine times. This sequence joins TRBV12-3 or TRBV12-4 and TRBJ2-7; the match to TRBD1 covers 7 bases. This CDR3 is 13 amino acids long. V lost 7 bases, J lost 5 bases, and 8 bases stayed unmatched. CDR3 sequence reads: CASTPRGGNEQYF. Written as DNA, the CDR3 is TGTGCCAGCACCCCGCGAGGGGGCAACGAGCAGTACTTC.

This rearrangement joins TRBV27 to TRBJ1-6, with 8 bases matching TRBD1. Trimming at V came to 2 bases and at J to 10 bases, leaving 7 bases not matched to a gene. CDR3 size: 15 residues. The germline gives CDR1 MNHEY, CDR2 SMNVEV (reference sequence). CDR3: CASSLTQGAGSPLHF. The CDR3 nucleotides read TGTGCCAGCAGTTTAACTCAGGGGGCAGGGTCACCCCTCCACTTT.

The rearrangement joins TRBV10-2 to TRBJ1-1; possibly TRBD1 for D (5 bases). Looked up from germline, CDR1 is WSHSY and CDR2 is SAAADI. Trimming left V 6 bases short and J 10 bases short, with 12 bases between. This CDR3 has 11 amino acids. CDR3 in DNA: TGCGCCAGCAGGGCAGGGCATCCAGCTTTCTTT. Protein sequence: CASRAGHPAFF.

The V gene is TRBV10-3, the J gene TRBJ2-3, with a tentative D call TRBD2 (6 bases). From germline, CDR1 is ENHRY and CDR2 SYGVKD. V lost 2 bases, J lost 0 bases, and 12 bases lay in between. This CDR3 is built from 16 residues. The CDR3 loop reads CAISEVGTLSTDTQYF. CDR3 nucleotide sequence: TGTGCCATCAGTGAGGTAGGGACTCTTAGCACAGATACGCAGTATTTT.

In its sample, this clonotype was seen a few times. This chain joins TRBV7-9 and TRBJ1-4; tentatively, D is TRBD1 (5 bases). CDR3 size: 14 residues. The V gene lost 6 bases and the J gene lost 7 bases, with 15 bases spanning the gap. CDR1 is SEHNR, CDR2 FQNEAQ, per germline (reference sequence). CDR3 sequence: CASSLRPGPEKLFF. The CDR3, as DNA: TGTGCCAGCAGTCTTCGTCCGGGACCTGAAAAACTGTTTTTT.

The chain has TRBV20-1 and TRBJ2-1; TRBD2 agrees at 9 bases. V was clipped by 5 bases and J by 3 bases; unmatched bases: 8. CDR1 is DFQATT and CDR2 is SNEGSKA in the germline V gene (reference sequence). This CDR3 has 15 residues. CDR3 bases: TGCAGTGCTCCTATTAGCGGGAGTTTCTACAATGAGCAGTTCTTC. Translating it yields CSAPISGSFYNEQFF.

J is TRBJ2-7 and V is TRBV27; 11 bases are shared with TRBD2. Germline trimming cut 8 bases from V and 3 bases from J; bases unmatched to any gene: 9. The CDR3 sequence is 15 residues long. CDR1 and CDR2 from the germline V gene are MNHEY and SMNVEV (reference sequence). Written as DNA, the CDR3 is TGTGCCAGCGGTCTAGCGGGAGGAGGGTTCTACGAGCAGTACTTC. Translated, it gives CASGLAGGGFYEQYF.

V is TRBV5-6 and J is TRBJ1-2, with unresolved D. Germline V gene lookup returns CDR1 SGHDT and CDR2 YYEEEE. The germline V and J ends were trimmed by 4 bases and 4 bases, with 14 bases remaining between them. The CDR3 has 14 amino acids. DNA for the CDR3: TGTGCCAGCAGCCCGAATTCCGGGAGCTATGGCTACACCTTC. Translation gives CASSPNSGSYGYTF.

This clonotype was counted a few times. The CDR3 loop is CASSFGTVGSGYTF. The CDR3 DNA is TGTGCCAGCAGCTTCGGGACAGTGGGATCAGGCTACACCTTC. The chain couples TRBV7-9 to TRBJ1-2; 7 nucleotides match TRBD1. With 3 bases clipped from V and 8 bases from J, the junction kept 9 bases outside the gene matches. The CDR3 sequence is 14 residues long. Per the germline V gene, CDR1 is SEHNR and CDR2 is FQNEAQ (reference sequence).

This clonotype showed up just a few times. The genes are TRBV7-9 and TRBJ2-1; no clear D. Germline CDR1 SEHNR, CDR2 FQNEAQ (reference sequence). This CDR3 comprises 13 residues. V was trimmed by 5 bases and J by 3 bases, leaving 8 bases between them. The DNA of the CDR3 is TGTGCCAGCAGCCGAGACGGCTACAATGAGCAGTTCTTC. Amino acids: CASSRDGYNEQFF.

This clonotype showed up just a few times. This rearrangement joins TRBV3-1 to TRBJ2-2; 9 bases line up with TRBD2. CDR1 is LGHDT and CDR2 is YNNKEL in the germline V gene (reference sequence). V lost 3 bases, J lost 4 bases, and 3 bases stayed unmatched. The CDR3 length is 15 residues. The CDR3 spells CASSHPAGGTGELFF. The CDR3 nucleotides are TGTGCCAGCAGCCACCCAGCGGGAGGCACCGGGGAGCTGTTTTTT.

This clonotype has just a few counts. The chain employs TRBV7-2 and TRBJ2-7, with 13 bases identical to TRBD2. J was trimmed by 6 bases and V by 5 bases; bases with no gene match: 7. Looked up from germline, CDR1 is SGHTA and CDR2 is FQGNSA. The CDR3 spans 15 residues. The CDR3 sequence is CASSDGLAGAPEQYF. DNA for the CDR3: TGTGCCAGCAGCGACGGACTAGCGGGAGCCCCCGAGCAGTACTTC.

The CDR3 spells CASGRSGRAGETQYF. The CDR3 DNA reads as TGTGCCAGCGGGCGAAGCGGGAGGGCCGGGGAGACCCAGTACTTC. The rearrangement links TRBV7-2 to TRBJ2-5; TRBD2 matches at 10 bases. There are 15 residues in the CDR3. The junction had 11 bases not matched to a gene; V was cut back by 8 bases and J by 5 bases. CDR1 and CDR2 (germline): SGHTA, FQGNSA.

The chain couples TRBV5-5 to TRBJ1-1; D remains ambiguous. Germline CDR1 SGHKS, CDR2 YYEKEE (reference sequence). Trimming removed 3 bases at V and 1 base at J, with 7 bases between. This CDR3 region has 13 residues. The CDR3 sequence: CASSSYRNTEAFF. The CDR3 nucleotides are TGTGCCAGCAGCTCCTACAGGAACACTGAAGCTTTCTTT.

This clonotype was observed many times. The chain combines TRBV12-3 or TRBV12-4 with TRBJ2-1, with 10 bases fitting TRBD2. The CDR3 runs 15 residues. V gave up 6 bases and J gave up 2 bases; unmatched junction bases: 4. CDR3 in DNA: TGTGCCAGCAGAGCTAGCGGGGGTGCCTACAATGAGCAGTTCTTC. It encodes CASRASGGAYNEQFF.

The rearrangement links TRBV19 to TRBJ2-3; 10 nucleotides line up with TRBD1. The germline CDR1 and CDR2 sequences are LNHDA and SQIVND (reference sequence). Trimming took 4 bases from V and 6 from J; bases not matched to a gene: 10. This CDR3 region has 16 residues. CDR3 in amino acids: CASSTRRTGGIDTQYF. As DNA, the CDR3 is TGTGCCAGTAGTACCCGGCGGACAGGGGGAATTGATACGCAGTATTTT. The whole variable domain, remainder taken from reference TRBV19 and TRBJ2-3, is DGGITQSPKYLFRKEGQNVTLSCEQNLNHDAMYWYRQDPGQGLRLIYYSQIVNDFQKGDIAEGYSVSREKKESFPLTVTSAQKNPTAFYLCASSTRRTGGIDTQYFGPGTRLTVL.

In this sample, this clonotype turned up a few times. The J gene is TRBJ2-2, the V gene TRBV5-5, with 9 bases matching TRBD1. V lost 3 bases, J lost 5 bases, and 5 bases stayed unmatched. The CDR3 has 15 amino acids. CDR1 is SGHKS and CDR2 is YYEKEE in the germline V gene (reference sequence). The CDR3 DNA sequence: TGTGCCAGCAGCTCGGGACAGGGCGCGACCGGGGAGCTGTTTTTT. This gives the protein CASSSGQGATGELFF.

This clonotype was detected only a few times. This rearrangement joins TRBV12-5 to TRBJ2-7; 10 bases match TRBD2. J lost 1 base, V lost 0 bases, and 12 bases had no gene match. This CDR3 has 19 residues. From germline, CDR1 is LGHNT and CDR2 FRNRAP. CDR3 coding DNA: TGTGCTAGTGGTTTGGTACCCGGTACTATGGGACTAGCGTCCTACGAGCAGTACTTC. Translating gives CASGLVPGTMGLASYEQYF.

The table lists this clonotype with a few counts. The CDR3 is CASSAPGLALDEQFF. The CDR3 DNA reads as TGCGCCAGCAGCGCACCGGGACTAGCTTTGGATGAGCAGTTCTTC. The chain joins TRBV5-1 to TRBJ2-1; 9 bases fit TRBD2. Germline V gives CDR1 SGHRS, CDR2 YFSETQ. This CDR3 contains 15 residues. V lost 4 bases, J lost 8 bases, and 10 bases stayed unmatched.

The genes are TRBV5-1 and TRBJ2-1; TRBD2 matches at 8 bases. Losses at the gene ends were 3 bases for V and 4 bases for J; bases not matched to a gene: 9. Germline V gives CDR1 SGHRS, CDR2 YFSETQ. The CDR3 is 16 amino acids. DNA of the CDR3: TGCGCCAGCAGCTCGGCAAGCGGGGGAGGATACAATGAGCAGTTCTTC. Translating gives CASSSASGGGYNEQFF. Drawing the rest from reference TRBV5-1 and TRBJ2-1, the complete variable domain is KAGVTQTPRYLIKTRGQQVTLSCSPISGHRSVSWYQQTPGQGLQFLFEYFSETQRNKGNFPGRFSGRQFSNSRSEMNVSTLELGDSALYLCASSSASGGGYNEQFFGPGTRLTVL.

This clonotype was picked up a small number of times. This chain joins TRBV20-1 and TRBJ1-5, with a tentative D call TRBD1 (5 bases). The CDR3 is 16 residues long. CDR1 DFQATT and CDR2 SNEGSKA come from the germline V gene (reference sequence). The ends were cut back, 5 bases at V and 4 bases at J, with 21 bases in the middle. The chain's CDR3 is CSAPRSGRSENQPQHF. The CDR3 nucleotides read TGCAGTGCTCCCAGGTCGGGGCGGTCAGAAAATCAGCCCCAGCATTTT.

The chain employs TRBV2 and TRBJ2-2; TRBD2 aligns across 8 bases. The junction had 8 bases not matched to a gene; V was cut back by 6 bases and J by 8 bases. This CDR3 contains 14 residues. Looked up from germline, CDR1 is SNHLY and CDR2 is FYNNEI. This CDR3 reads CASSSFSGKGELFF. Written as DNA, the CDR3 is TGTGCCAGCAGCAGCTTTAGCGGGAAAGGGGAGCTGTTTTTT. Based on the CDR3 plus reference TRBV2 and TRBJ2-2, the full variable domain is EPEVTQTPSHQVTQMGQEVILRCVPISNHLYFYWYRQILGQKVEFLVSFYNNEISEKSEIFDDQFSVERPDGSNFTLKIRSTKLEDSAMYFCASSSFSGKGELFFGEGSRLTVL.

The V and J genes are TRBV20-1 and TRBJ2-7; a possible D gene is TRBD1 (5 bases). From germline, CDR1 is DFQATT and CDR2 SNEGSKA (reference sequence). Trimming left V 5 bases short and J 3 bases short, with 11 bases between. This CDR3 comprises 12 residues. As DNA, the CDR3 is TGCAGTGCTGCCAGGGCCAGCTACGAGCAGTACTTC. Translated, it gives CSAARASYEQYF.

The chain links TRBV7-9 to TRBJ1-1; 7 positions agree with TRBD1. Trimming took 0 bases from V and 5 from J; bases not matched to a gene: 3. From germline, CDR1 is SEHNR and CDR2 FQNEAQ (reference sequence). CDR3 length: 14 amino acids. The CDR3 sequence is CASSLAIQGTEAFF. CDR3 coding DNA: TGTGCCAGCAGCTTAGCGATACAGGGGACTGAAGCTTTCTTT.

This CDR3 is CASSPPLVPYEQYF. Here the CDR3 DNA reads TGTGCCAGCAGCCCCCCTCTAGTACCCTACGAGCAGTACTTC. The chain employs TRBV7-6 and TRBJ2-7; no clear D. The CDR3 is made up of 14 amino acids. Trimming removed 5 bases at V and 2 bases at J, with 13 bases between. In germline, CDR1 is SGHVS, CDR2 FNYEAQ.

The chain employs TRBV6-4 and TRBJ2-7; D not resolved. The CDR3 contains 17 residues. With 2 bases removed from V and 1 base from J, the gap between germline ends came to 18 bases. CDR1 is MRHNA and CDR2 is SNTAGT in the germline V gene. CDR3: CASSDAPALPQSYEQYF. CDR3 nucleotides: TGTGCCAGCAGTGACGCCCCTGCCCTTCCCCAGTCCTACGAGCAGTACTTC.

This clonotype was observed a handful of times. The chain joins TRBV9 to TRBJ2-7; 7 positions match TRBD2. The CDR3 runs 17 residues. The V gene end was trimmed by 0 bases and the J gene end by 2 bases; junction bases not matched to a gene: 11. Germline CDR1 SGDLS, CDR2 YYNGEE. The CDR3 loop is CASSVGPAGAMTYEQYF. The CDR3 nucleotides are TGTGCCAGCAGCGTAGGTCCGGCGGGAGCCATGACCTACGAGCAGTACTTC.

This rearrangement joins TRBV27 to TRBJ1-6; 7 positions agree with TRBD1. V lost 3 bases and J lost 7; bases outside the gene matches: 3. Looked up from germline, CDR1 is MNHEY and CDR2 is SMNVEV (reference sequence). The CDR3 has 14 amino acids. The CDR3 loop reads CASSFDRVNSPLHF. The CDR3 DNA reads as TGTGCCAGCAGTTTCGACAGGGTGAATTCACCCCTCCACTTT.